This TCR beta chain was recorded in a study of cytomegalovirus exposure and HLA in healthy donors (dated by TCRdb to 2017 to 2019). Context from the whole study: According to an earlier analysis of a few hundred of the donors, roughly 180 million T cells yielded approximately 120 million unique TCR beta sequences and around 300 Gb of sequence data. Approximately 300 gigabases of sequencing data and roughly 81 million unique TCR sequences made up an early release that covered approximately 700 HLA-typed donors. The genetic ancestry cluster associated with self-reported Caucasian donors included around four fifths of the roughly 360 genotyped donors. The study aimed to test whether cataloging public T cell receptors could reveal signatures of past pathogen exposure. The study profiled the T cell repertoires of hundreds of subjects by immunosequencing and related them to cytomegalovirus serostatus. A separate validation cohort of roughly 120 different subjects was used in addition to the 666-subject first cohort. To predict cytomegalovirus infection status, the study brought together high-throughput TCR immunosequencing, statistical association of individual TCRs with disease status, and machine learning. A later analysis re-analyzed previously published TCR beta repertoires from 660 or so donors and added high-resolution HLA genotyping to study TCR occurrence patterns. In the later analysis, no new phenotypic data were used to find candidate immune exposures; instead, reliance was placed on TCR beta sequences and their occurrence across donors. An earlier analysis of 500 to 750 of the donors applied high-throughput TCR beta sequencing to assess whether each TCR beta V gene segment acted as functional or pseudogenic. Donor age, sex, ethnicity and CMV serostatus were compiled together with the repertoire data. A later genetic analysis used genome-wide SNP genotypes for about three fifths of the 666 donors, treating that subset as a discovery cohort. All discovery cohort repertoires had been generated on a single sequencing platform. HLA typing covered class I and class II loci at four-digit resolution. The number of donors typed differed by locus, with about 629-640 for A, B, C, DRB1 and DQB1, around 560 for DQA1, 606 for DPA1, and roughly 450 for DPB1. Because of strong linkage in the cohort, roughly five DR-DQ haplotypes were treated as single units for association and clustering. Among about 400 genotyped donors of the cohort, an average of approximately 240,000 unique TCR beta nucleotide sequences was sequenced per donor, of which about 19% were non-productive.

General study outcomes and caveats: The classifier was reported to diagnose cytomegalovirus status with high specificity and sensitivity in both the original cohort and the validation cohort. Around 16 rarely observed V segments, including chromosome 9 orphons, were excluded from the earlier analysis of some 590 of the donors because counts were too low. Specific HLA alleles were associated with some 15,000 TCR beta sequences at a false discovery rate of 0.05 in a later analysis. A later analysis reported that several top co-occurrence clusters appeared linked to parvovirus B19, influenza, CMV and Epstein-Barr virus. A later genetic analysis associated a missense DCLRE1C variant with V-gene and J-gene trimming of TCR beta chains, and an independent cohort replicated the association. An earlier analysis of approximately 600 of the donors showed that most TCR beta V segments appeared in productive rearrangements either about 87% or about 30% of the time, which broadly matched IMGT annotations. The presence/absence analyses assumed that sequencing depth was roughly uniform across donors, and that assumption may not be true. CMV serostatus was the only immune exposure information available for the cohort. In a later analysis, the rate of TCR association differed among HLA loci, with DRB1 alleles having the most associated TCRs and HLA-C alleles having the fewest. In a later analysis, HLA-associated TCR beta chains showed more clonal expansion and lower generation probabilities than non-associated chains that were equally common. Most CMV-associated TCR beta chains appeared to be HLA-restricted in a later analysis, and the HLA associations seemed to be driven largely by CMV exposure. A group of highly shared sequence variants was considered likely to be a technical artifact of the sequencing pipeline. The cohort was sequenced for TCR beta chains only, and without alpha or paired-chain data the features that could be detected were limited. The study gave a list of 150 to 200 TCR beta chains associated with cytomegalovirus. In a later genetic analysis, fewer N-insertions in productive TCRs were reported among donors in an Asian-associated ancestry cluster than the roughly 640-donor mean. Linkage disequilibrium might explain the correlated functional status among segregating V segments, but an unknown experimental factor could not be ruled out. When HLA alleles, especially DR and DQ, strongly co-occurred, TCR associations were difficult to assign to individual alleles. Because some donors lacked HLA typing at each locus, the association tests relied only on the typed subset. A few of the identified cytomegalovirus-associated TCR beta chains were confirmed in vitro to be specific for cytomegalovirus antigens. A further reported finding was that TCR beta sequences accurately predicted the HLA-A and HLA-B alleles for most subjects in the first cohort. It was suggested by the authors that the approach could potentially be generalized to other disease states and immunological phenotypes. Most TCR sequences were observed very rarely across donors, whereas some public TCRs were present in many individuals.

Libraries were made using the immunoSEQ multiplex PCR assay. A mixture of 60 forward primers for TCR Vbeta segments and 13 reverse primers for TCR Jbeta segments was used in the multiplex PCR. The CDR3 region of rearranged TCR beta genes was amplified from genomic DNA with a multiplex PCR assay. Amplified TCR beta libraries were sequenced as 87-base-pair reads on the Illumina HiSeq System. The paper's data handling went like this. Across the 600 to 700 repertoires, a later analysis counted 60 million to 90 million unique TCR beta chains, 9.5 million to 12 million of which were shared by at least two donors. Raw reads were error-corrected and collapsed into unique sequences by a nearest-neighbor algorithm in which closely related sequences were merged to remove PCR and sequencing errors. V, D and J gene segments were assigned by aligning CDR3 sequences to IMGT reference sequences. For a sequence to be retained, a match of at least six nucleotides to both a V gene segment and a J gene segment was required. A rearrangement was called productive if the CDR3 had no stop codons and remained in frame with V and J, and every other rearrangement was called non-productive. Following IMGT convention, CDR3 was defined as the stretch from the second conserved V-encoded cysteine to the conserved J-encoded phenylalanine. The earlier analysis of approximately 590 of the donors excluded any sequence lacking an unambiguous match to a single V gene segment. An earlier analysis of a few hundred of the donors called V segments functional above 56.7% productive rearrangements and segregating when the between-donor standard deviation exceeded 5%. A statistical classification framework was built for diagnosing cytomegalovirus status from the catalog of TCR beta chain sequences. A later analysis assigned V and J genes by comparing TCR nucleotide sequences with IMGT/GENE-DB human TR gene sequences. In a later analysis, CDR3 sequences and most-parsimonious VDJ recombination scenarios were assigned using the TCRdist pipeline. In a later analysis, each TCR beta chain was defined by its CDR3 amino acid sequence together with its V-gene family, and reads without a unique V-gene family were excluded. A later analysis removed 550 to 700 highly shared, low-generation-probability nucleotide sequences to deal with suspected cross-contamination and a sequencing artifact. For each public chain, a later analysis derived a clonal expansion index from normalized ranks of inferred template counts within each repertoire. In a later analysis, generation probabilities were computed with a VDJ recombination model fitted to out-of-frame rearrangements, and the resulting probabilities were checked against IGoR. Hypergeometric tests were used in a later analysis to score TCR-TCR, TCR-HLA and TCR-CMV co-occurrence, with a repertoire-size bias correction applied to the TCR pairs. A later analysis estimated false discovery rates by permuting HLA or CMV assignments 20 times. In a later analysis, co-occurring TCRs were grouped using DBSCAN, with TCRdist sequence similarity added in when clustering inside HLA-allele-positive subsets. For co-occurrence clustering, repertoires with fewer than 30,000 or more than 120,000 public chains were excluded, along with roughly five repertoires with anomalous nucleotide sharing. The clones in this table, taken by TCRdb from immuneACCESS, are in-frame only. Not every clone is retained; where verified, under half of the shortfall comes from an unresolved V gene, and the cause of the rest is unknown. That table gives V, J and clone size, and the DNA gave D and trimming. This sample gives 100,000 or so clones in total; about 16% of them show up just once. Jointly, the top ten make up about 0.8% of the sample.

This clone has a handful of counts. Its antigen specificity is not known. There are no base qualities to consult, and no much larger clone falls within one base. In total, 630 or so healthy bone marrow donors made up the cohort. At the time of sampling, all cohort members were nominally healthy, though unrecorded immune exposures were likely present. The donor was CMV seronegative and was included in the group of approximately 350 seronegative cohort members. Every donor gave a peripheral blood sample, and the peripheral blood mononuclear cells from that sample were used for TCR beta sequencing. Genomic DNA extraction from the blood cell samples was performed with the Qiagen DNeasy Blood Extraction Kit. Sequenced sample: PBMCs. The receptor comes from a female donor in good health and CMV-seronegative.

The bases read TGTGCCAGCAGCGTAGATGCGAGAATTTCCTATGGCTACACCTTC. The resulting protein is CASSVDARISYGYTF. Here the chain combines TRBV9 and TRBJ1-2, with the D gene call left open. CDR1 and CDR2 are read off the germline V gene as SGDLS and YYNGEE. Measured from the cysteine to the phenylalanine, the CDR3 is 15 residues long. Kept here is only the CDR3 DNA, which spans 45 bases and is read in frame from base 1. Trimming takes 0 bases from V and 4 bases from J, and the germline ends sit 13 bases apart.